Below, 31 T cell receptor beta chains from the same sample are listed, as sequenced in a study of blood T cell repertoires in COVID-19 (dated by TCRdb to 2019 to 2021). The protocol used for the library was the immunoSEQ multiplex PCR assay. The table comes from immuneACCESS by way of TCRdb, which keeps in-frame sequences with V and J called. Part of the clones is missing from these tables; in studies checked, under half for an unresolved V gene and the rest for unknown reasons. A total of a few hundred thousand clones appear in this sample, almost 90% of them only once. The ten biggest clones cover around 4.5% of the sample. The sample taken for sequencing was PBMCs or T cells enriched from blood (not recorded which). The origin of the receptors is a woman in her late teens or twenties with acute COVID-19.

The gene calls are TRBV5-4 and TRBJ1-2, with a possible D match to TRBD1 (6 bases). V was shortened by 6 bases and J by 3 bases, with 18 bases between the two germline ends. CDR3 length equals 15 residues. Per the germline V gene, CDR1 is SGHNT and CDR2 is YYREEE (reference sequence). DNA for the CDR3: TGTGCCAGCACCCTCGACAGGAATAACGACTATGGCTACACCTTC. Translated: CASTLDRNNDYGYTF. The full variable domain, with the rest looked up from reference TRBV5-4 and TRBJ1-2, is ETGVTQSPTHLIKTRGQQVTLRCSSQSGHNTVSWYQQALGQGPQFIFQYYREEENGRGNFPPRFSGLQFPNYSSELNVNALELDDSALYLCASTLDRNNDYGYTFGSGTRLTVV.

V is TRBV19 and J is TRBJ1-2; D might be TRBD1 (6 bases). The V gene's germline CDR1 is LNHDA and CDR2 SQIVND (reference sequence). The CDR3 contains 14 residues. With 7 bases removed from V and 2 bases from J, the gap between germline ends came to 14 bases. CDR3 in amino acids: CASIPMDRNYGYTF. In nucleotides, the CDR3 is TGTGCCAGTATACCGATGGACAGAAACTATGGCTACACCTTC.

The chain recombines TRBV5-8 with TRBJ1-1, with 9 nucleotides matching TRBD1. Germline CDR1 is SGHTS and CDR2 is YDEGEE. The CDR3 runs 16 residues. The J segment lost 6 bases and the V segment lost 4 bases, leaving 13 bases of the junction unmatched. This CDR3 is CASSRLGTGYYAEAFF. The CDR3 nucleotides are TGTGCCAGCAGCCGACTTGGGACAGGGTACTATGCTGAAGCTTTCTTT. Full variable domain (missing parts from reference TRBV5-8 and TRBJ1-1): EAGVTQSPTHLIKTRGQQATLRCSPISGHTSVYWYQQALGLGLQFLLWYDEGEERNRGNFPPRFSGRQFPNYSSELNVNALELEDSALYLCASSRLGTGYYAEAFFGQGTRLTVV.

This chain joins TRBV7-8 and TRBJ2-7, with TRBD1 matching 7 bases. The length of the CDR3 is 14 residues. Per germline, CDR1 SGHVS and CDR2 FQNEAQ. Trimming removed 1 base from V and 3 bases from J; junction bases left unmatched: 3. This chain's CDR3 is CASSLVGTDYEQYF. DNA for the CDR3: TGTGCCAGCAGCTTAGTCGGGACAGACTACGAGCAGTACTTC.

The chain combines TRBV27 with TRBJ1-1; D gene ambiguous. With 10 bases removed from V and 3 bases from J, the gap between germline ends came to 15 bases. Germline loops: CDR1 MNHEY, CDR2 SMNVEV (reference sequence). The CDR3 totals 13 residues. The CDR3, as DNA: TGTGCCACCGGCGCGAGGGCGGACACTGAAGCTTTCTTT. It is translated as CATGARADTEAFF.

This clone qualifies as large. This chain uses TRBV4-1 with TRBJ1-2, with D possibly TRBD1 on 6 matching bases. CDR3 length: 14 residues. The germline gives CDR1 MGHRA, CDR2 YSYEKL. Trimming took off 4 bases at V and 2 bases at J, with 11 bases between the two ends. The CDR3: CASSLDRTNYGYTF. In DNA form, the CDR3 reads TGCGCCAGCAGCCTCGACAGGACAAACTATGGCTACACCTTC.

This chain joins TRBV28 and TRBJ1-1, with D possibly being TRBD1 (6 bases). In germline, CDR1 is MDHEN, CDR2 SYDVKM. The CDR3 runs 15 residues. Trimming removed 6 bases from V and 1 base from J, with 15 bases in between. The CDR3 region has the DNA TGTGCCAGCAGCTTAGTCACAGGGCCGAACACTGAAGCTTTCTTT. Translating it yields CASSLVTGPNTEAFF.

The rearrangement uses TRBV11-1 and TRBJ2-1; no clear D. This CDR3 spans 15 amino acids. Trimming took off 5 bases at V and 2 bases at J, with 13 bases between the two ends. The germline gives CDR1 SGHAT, CDR2 FQDESV (reference sequence). DNA for the CDR3: TGTGCCAGCAGCGAGGCGACTCATCCCTACAATGAGCAGTTCTTC. It encodes CASSEATHPYNEQFF.

V gene TRBV19 combines with J gene TRBJ2-2, with D tentatively TRBD2 (5 bases). Trimming took off 0 bases at V and 0 bases at J, with 5 bases between the two ends. The CDR3 extends over 15 amino acids. Germline V gives CDR1 LNHDA, CDR2 SQIVND (reference sequence). The CDR3 region has the DNA TGTGCCAGTAGTATAGAGGAGGCGAACACCGGGGAGCTGTTTTTT. This translates into CASSIEEANTGELFF.

The chain links TRBV19 to TRBJ1-1, with TRBD1 matching 8 bases. V lost 7 bases to trimming and J lost 4 bases; unmatched junction nucleotides: 11. This CDR3 region has 15 residues. Germline V lookup: CDR1 LNHDA, CDR2 SQIVND (reference sequence). The DNA of the CDR3 is TGTGCCAGTAAAACTGGGGGCACAGGGGGCACTGAAGCTTTCTTT. Translating it yields CASKTGGTGGTEAFF.

The gene calls are TRBV19 and TRBJ1-5, with D tentatively TRBD1 (6 bases). The CDR3 consists of 19 residues. CDR1 is LNHDA, CDR2 SQIVND, per germline (reference sequence). Trimming cost V 5 bases and J 5 bases, with 28 bases left between them. CDR3 in DNA: TGTGCCAGTAGTGATAGAGGGGGGGGCGCTGGGTCGGAGGATCAGCCCCAGCATTTT. The encoded protein is CASSDRGGGAGSEDQPQHF.

Here the CDR3 reads CASSLGGLQDIQYF. Here the CDR3 DNA reads TGCGCCAGCAGCTTGGGGGGCCTACAAGACATTCAGTACTTC. This sequence joins TRBV5-1 and TRBJ2-4; a weak D match, TRBD1 (5 bases). Germline V gives CDR1 SGHRS, CDR2 YFSETQ. The CDR3 consists of 14 residues. Trimming removed 0 bases from V and 8 bases from J, with 12 bases in between. Combining the CDR3 with reference TRBV5-1 and TRBJ2-4 gives the whole variable domain KAGVTQTPRYLIKTRGQQVTLSCSPISGHRSVSWYQQTPGQGLQFLFEYFSETQRNKGNFPGRFSGRQFSNSRSEMNVSTLELGDSALYLCASSLGGLQDIQYFGAGTRLSVL.

The chain carries TRBV20-1 and TRBJ2-1; no clear D gene. Trimming cost V 3 bases and J 7 bases, with 7 bases left between them. This CDR3 contains 11 residues. Germline CDR1 is DFQATT and CDR2 is SNEGSKA (reference sequence). The CDR3: CSARTRNEQFF. CDR3 bases: TGCAGTGCTAGGACTCGAAATGAGCAGTTCTTC.

The chain combines TRBV4-1 with TRBJ2-1; D is possibly TRBD2 (6 bases). Germline CDR1 and CDR2: MGHRA and YSYEKL. This CDR3 has 17 residues. Trimming cost V 3 bases and J 0 bases, with 15 bases left between them. Here the CDR3 reads CASSQGPRGLSYNEQFF. As DNA, the CDR3 is TGCGCCAGCAGCCAGGGACCCCGGGGACTCTCCTACAATGAGCAGTTCTTC.

The V and J genes are TRBV10-2 and TRBJ2-4; tentative D call: TRBD1 (8 bases). V was shortened by 1 base and J by 6 bases, with 10 bases between the two germline ends. This CDR3 has 14 residues. Germline V gene sequence: CDR1 WSHSY, CDR2 SAAADI. The CDR3 DNA reads TGCGCCAGCAGTGAGTACAGGGGGGGAAACATTCAGTACTTC. Its protein is CASSEYRGGNIQYF.

V usage is TRBV28 and J usage is TRBJ2-1; 11 positions agree with TRBD2. Germline CDR1 MDHEN, CDR2 SYDVKM. The CDR3 extends over 15 amino acids. V dropped 5 bases and J dropped 4; count of bases not matched to a gene: 4. This chain's CDR3 is CASSTGTSGYNEQFF. The CDR3 bases are TGTGCCAGCAGTACCGGGACTAGCGGATACAATGAGCAGTTCTTC.

The chain carries TRBV11-2 and TRBJ2-1; a possible D gene is TRBD1 (5 bases). The V and J ends lost 0 bases and 15 bases respectively, with 9 bases between them. The CDR3 loop spans 11 amino acids. CDR1 and CDR2 from the germline V gene are SGHAT and FQNNGV. CDR3 in amino acids: CASSLEGRRFF. DNA for the CDR3: TGTGCCAGCAGCTTAGAGGGGCGCAGGTTCTTC.

The CDR3 coding sequence is TGTGCCAGCAGTTACCCCCGGGTAAATGGGGCCAACGTCCTGACTTTC. Protein: CASSYPRVNGANVLTF. The V call is TRBV27, the J call TRBJ2-6, with D unclear. The ends were cut back, 4 bases at V and 3 bases at J, with 13 bases in the middle. This CDR3 contains 16 residues. Germline CDR1 and CDR2: MNHEY and SMNVEV (reference sequence).

The rearrangement uses TRBV7-9 and TRBJ2-5; 7 bases fit TRBD1. In germline, CDR1 is SEHNR, CDR2 FQNEAQ (reference sequence). Trimming took 11 bases from V and 2 from J; bases not matched to a gene: 11. There are 14 residues in the CDR3. The CDR3 DNA sequence: TGTGCCTCCTCCTCCCTCAGGGGGCAAGAGACCCAGTACTTC. As protein: CASSSLRGQETQYF.

This CDR3 is CASAGDQETQYF. The CDR3 DNA sequence: TGTGCCAGTGCGGGGGACCAAGAGACCCAGTACTTC. The chain employs TRBV6-5 and TRBJ2-5, with 7 positions matching TRBD2. The CDR3 is 12 residues long. Per germline, CDR1 MNHEY and CDR2 SVGAGI. The V segment lost 9 bases and the J segment 0 bases; nucleotides outside the gene matches: 1.

J is TRBJ1-4 and V is TRBV19, with a possible D match to TRBD1 (5 bases). Germline loops: CDR1 LNHDA, CDR2 SQIVND (reference sequence). V was pared by 5 bases and J by 6 bases, with 16 bases between. This CDR3 has 15 residues. The CDR3, as DNA: TGTGCCAGTAGTCCTCTAACAGGAACGGATGAAAAACTGTTTTTT. It is translated as CASSPLTGTDEKLFF.

This sequence joins TRBV3-1 (or the pseudogene TRBV3-2) and TRBJ2-2; 15 bases match TRBD2. The CDR3 length is 19 residues. Germline lookup yields CDR1 LGHDT and CDR2 YNNKEL (reference sequence). V was pared by 3 bases and J by 2 bases, with 7 bases of the junction left unmatched. This CDR3 is CASSHPGLAGGSNTGELFF. CDR3 coding DNA: TGTGCCAGCAGCCACCCGGGACTAGCGGGAGGATCAAACACCGGGGAGCTGTTTTTT.

CDR3 residues: CASIGLAGVTSYNEQFF. Written as DNA, the CDR3 is TGTGCCAGTATCGGACTAGCGGGAGTAACCTCCTACAATGAGCAGTTCTTC. V usage is TRBV19 and J usage is TRBJ2-1; 13 bases are a match to TRBD2. This CDR3 is 17 amino acids long. The ends lost 7 bases at V and 0 bases at J; junction bases unmatched: 6. Germline CDR1 is LNHDA and CDR2 is SQIVND (reference sequence).

The rearrangement links TRBV29-1 to TRBJ1-3; D possibly corresponds to TRBD1 (5 bases). The CDR3 is 13 residues long. CDR1 SQVTM and CDR2 ANQGSEA come from the germline V gene. Deletions cut 3 bases from V and 7 bases from J, with 13 bases between. The CDR3: CSVDPGGENTIYF. Here the CDR3 DNA reads TGCAGCGTTGACCCCGGAGGGGAGAACACCATATATTTT.

This clone was observed a single time. This chain joins TRBV9 and TRBJ1-2; tentatively, D is TRBD1 (6 bases). CDR1 is SGDLS, CDR2 YYNGEE, per germline. V gave up 0 bases and J gave up 3 bases, with 12 bases separating them. This CDR3 is built from 15 residues. CDR3 DNA sequence: TGTGCCAGCAGCGTAGCCACAGGGCCCTACTATGGCTACACCTTC. Protein: CASSVATGPYYGYTF.

This clone appeared once. The rearrangement joins TRBV7-9 to TRBJ2-3, with a possible D match to TRBD2 (6 bases). Germline V gene lookup returns CDR1 SEHNR and CDR2 FQNEAQ (reference sequence). The CDR3 extends over 17 amino acids. V lost 1 base and J lost 0, with 14 bases in between. CDR3 loop: CASSLERAFRSTDTQYF. DNA for the CDR3: TGTGCCAGCAGCTTAGAGCGGGCTTTCCGAAGCACAGATACGCAGTATTTT. Full variable domain (missing parts from reference TRBV7-9 and TRBJ2-3): DTGVSQNPRHKITKRGQNVTFRCDPISEHNRLYWYRQTLGQGPEFLTYFQNEAQLEKSRLLSDRFSAERPKGSFSTLEIQRTEQGDSAMYLCASSLERAFRSTDTQYFGPGTRLTVL.

The CDR3 loop is CASSKQIGEQYF. The CDR3 DNA sequence: TGTGCCAGTAGTAAACAGATAGGCGAGCAGTACTTC. The chain joins TRBV19 to TRBJ2-7, with D unclear. The V and J ends lost 4 bases and 6 bases respectively, with 10 bases between them. This CDR3 is built from 12 residues. The germline V gene encodes CDR1 LNHDA and CDR2 SQIVND (reference sequence).

Notes on this clone: Other DNA sequences in the sample encode the same CDR3. The rearrangement links TRBV18 to TRBJ2-7; the match to TRBD1 covers 7 bases. With V trimmed by 6 bases and J by 4 bases, 9 bases remained unmatched. The CDR3 covers 14 residues. Per germline, CDR1 KGHSH and CDR2 LQKENI. The CDR3 DNA follows: TGTGCCAGCTCTCCTCGACAGGGAACTTACGAGCAGTACTTC. Amino acids: CASSPRQGTYEQYF.

The gene calls are TRBV29-1 and TRBJ2-7; a possible D gene is TRBD1 (6 bases). The CDR3 consists of 13 residues. Germline CDR1 SQVTM, CDR2 ANQGSEA. The V gene lost 2 bases and the J gene lost 6 bases, with 14 bases spanning the gap. The CDR3: CSVERTEGGEQYF. CDR3 in DNA: TGCAGCGTTGAACGGACAGAAGGCGGCGAGCAGTACTTC.

This clone was picked up one time. The chain is built from TRBV4-1 and TRBJ2-5; 13 nucleotides agree with TRBD2. This CDR3 region has 17 residues. Germline V gives CDR1 MGHRA, CDR2 YSYEKL. V lost 0 bases, J lost 6 bases, and 7 bases stayed unmatched. The CDR3 protein is CASSQELAGGVLQTQYF. CDR3 nucleotides: TGCGCCAGCAGCCAAGAACTAGCGGGAGGGGTCTTACAGACCCAGTACTTC.

The chain links TRBV5-1 to TRBJ1-1; 8 bases agree with TRBD1. Trimming took 3 bases from V and 5 from J; bases not matched to a gene: 3. CDR1 and CDR2 from the germline V gene are SGHRS and YFSETQ. The CDR3 is made up of 13 amino acids. CDR3 nucleotide sequence: TGCGCCAGCAGCTCAAACAGGGGGACTGAAGCTTTCTTT. This translates into CASSSNRGTEAFF.